Listed here are 12 T cell receptor beta chains from one sample, sequenced in a study of memory CD4+ T cells and cytomegalovirus serostatus. The repertoire was sequenced with immunoSEQ multiplex PCR; TCRdb's copy has only in-frame clones and lacks some. The data hold 50,000 to 70,000 clones, with 60% to 75% observed a single time. The sort gate was single viable CD3+CD4+CD8-CD45RO+ cells for memory CD4+ T cells. Sample: memory CD4+ T cells from blood. These receptors were taken from an adult in good health and CMV-seropositive.

This chain uses TRBV9 with TRBJ1-1; the D is unclear. This CDR3 comprises 14 residues. In germline, CDR1 is SGDLS, CDR2 YYNGEE. The V gene lost 0 bases and the J gene lost 8 bases, with 14 bases spanning the gap. The chain's CDR3 is CASSVASSPREAFF. CDR3 DNA: TGTGCCAGCAGCGTAGCTAGCAGCCCTCGGGAAGCTTTCTTT. Based on the CDR3 plus reference TRBV9 and TRBJ1-1, the full variable domain is DSGVTQTPKHLITATGQRVTLRCSPRSGDLSVYWYQQSLDQGLQFLIQYYNGEERAKGNILERFSAQQFPDLHSELNLSSLELGDSALYFCASSVASSPREAFFGQGTRLTVV.

The chain is built from TRBV4-3 and TRBJ2-1; a weak D match, TRBD2 (5 bases). Deletions cut 4 bases from V and 8 bases from J, with 15 bases between. The CDR3 runs to 14 residues. The germline CDR1 and CDR2 sequences are LGHNA and YSLEER. Here the CDR3 reads CASSPRGSDDEQFF. CDR3 bases: TGCGCCAGCAGCCCCCGGGGTAGCGACGATGAGCAGTTCTTC.

This sequence joins TRBV29-1 and TRBJ2-1, with 9 bases lining up with TRBD1. The CDR3 sequence is 15 residues long. J was trimmed by 9 bases and V by 5 bases; bases with no gene match: 14. CDR1 is SQVTM and CDR2 is ANQGSEA in the germline V gene. The chain's CDR3 is CSVRTGTGTSTEQFF. In nucleotides, the CDR3 is TGCAGCGTTAGGACCGGGACAGGGACCTCAACTGAGCAGTTCTTC.

J is TRBJ1-5 and V is TRBV29-1; TRBD1 is a possible D gene (5 bases). CDR1 is SQVTM, CDR2 ANQGSEA, per germline. V was shortened by 7 bases and J by 3 bases, with 13 bases between the two germline ends. The CDR3 is made up of 13 amino acids. CDR3 sequence (DNA): TGCAGCGCCCAGGGAACAGACAATCAGCCCCAGCATTTT. It is translated as CSAQGTDNQPQHF.

The chain employs TRBV4-3 and TRBJ1-1; D is unresolved. Per germline, CDR1 LGHNA and CDR2 YSLEER. With 5 bases removed from V and 11 bases from J, the gap between germline ends came to 21 bases. The CDR3 contains 14 residues. Here the CDR3 DNA reads TGCGCCAGCAGCGGACTAGTTGGCACTGAAAATGCTTTCTTT. It translates to CASSGLVGTENAFF.

This clone was counted a few times. The J gene is TRBJ1-2, the V gene TRBV7-8; 8 nucleotides align to TRBD1. The length of the CDR3 is 14 residues. From germline, CDR1 is SGHVS and CDR2 FQNEAQ. Trimming took 7 bases from V and 6 from J; bases not matched to a gene: 10. Here the CDR3 DNA reads TGTGCCAGCACCGTAAGGGGCAGGGGGCATGGCTACACCTTC. Protein sequence: CASTVRGRGHGYTF.

The genes are TRBV7-2 and TRBJ2-2; 10 bases are shared with TRBD2. V lost 1 base and J lost 5; bases outside the gene matches: 7. Germline V gives CDR1 SGHTA, CDR2 FQGNSA. The length of the CDR3 is 17 residues. CDR3 in DNA: TGTGCCAGCAGCTTAGATGTCCTAGCGGGAGTAACCGGGGAGCTGTTTTTT. Its translation is CASSLDVLAGVTGELFF.

This chain uses TRBV11-3 with TRBJ1-1; tentatively, D is TRBD1 (5 bases). The V and J ends lost 5 bases and 9 bases respectively, with 13 bases between them. There are 12 residues in the CDR3. In germline, CDR1 is SGHNT, CDR2 YENEEA. DNA for the CDR3: TGTGCCAGCAGCAGAACAGGACGTAAAGCTTTCTTT. Amino acid sequence: CASSRTGRKAFF.

The V call is TRBV11-3, the J call TRBJ1-1; no clear D gene. V gave up 0 bases and J gave up 1 base, with 6 bases separating them. The CDR3 covers 14 residues. CDR1 SGHNT and CDR2 YENEEA come from the germline V gene. The CDR3 is CASSLDGENTEAFF. The CDR3 DNA sequence: TGTGCCAGCAGCTTAGATGGGGAGAACACTGAAGCTTTCTTT.

This chain joins TRBV6-4 and TRBJ2-3, with TRBD2 as a possible D gene (6 bases). Trimming stripped 7 bases from V and 0 bases from J, with 14 bases between. Germline CDR1 MRHNA, CDR2 SNTAGT. This CDR3 spans 15 amino acids. CDR3 coding DNA: TGTGCCAGCATACAGCGGGTCCTCAGCACAGATACGCAGTATTTT. It translates to CASIQRVLSTDTQYF.

The rearrangement uses TRBV18 and TRBJ2-3; D not resolved. The V end lost 1 base, the J end lost 0 bases, and 11 bases lay between the germline ends. Germline assignment: CDR1 KGHSH and CDR2 LQKENI. The CDR3 totals 16 residues. CDR3 in amino acids: CASSPRLGTSTDTQYF. DNA for the CDR3: TGTGCCAGCTCACCACGATTGGGTACCAGCACAGATACGCAGTATTTT.

Notes on this clone: The identical CDR3 is also encoded by other nucleotide sequences in the sample. This chain joins TRBV10-3 and TRBJ2-3; 8 bases fit TRBD2. The CDR3 totals 15 residues. Per germline, CDR1 ENHRY and CDR2 SYGVKD. V was clipped by 3 bases and J by 3 bases; unmatched bases: 5. The CDR3 is CAISDPSGSTDTQYF. CDR3 coding DNA: TGTGCCATCAGTGACCCCAGCGGGAGTACAGATACGCAGTATTTT.